The rows below give T cell receptor beta chains drawn from one sample of a study of blood T cells in healthy people across ages. Each CDR3 protein is one row after TCRdb ran MiXCR on the 5' RACE reads. The sample lists 1.5 million to 2 million distinct CDR3 sequences; less than 50% were seen once. Sequencing was done on a sample of blood. All receptors come from a woman in her forties in good health. The CDR3 runs from the conserved cysteine through the conserved F or W. A D gene is named only where the DNA matches it firmly. Rows may omit the clone size; those that give it use once, few, many or a size class.

TRBV7-2	many	TRBD2	TRBJ2-7	TGTGCCAGCAGGCGCGGGGGGCTGAGCTCCTACGAGCAGTACTTC	CASRRGGLSSYEQYF
TRBV5-1	-	-	TRBJ2-5	TGCGCCGGCAGCGGGGGACAGGGCGGGGAGCAGTACTTC	CAGSGGQGGEQYF
TRBV29-1	-	TRBD1	TRBJ2-3	TGCAGCTTATGGACAGGGGGACGCACAGATACGCAGTATTTT	CSLWTGGRTDTQYF
TRBV11-2	-	TRBD2	TRBJ2-1	TGTGCCAGCAGCTTAAACCCAGCGGGGGATTTATACAATGAGCAGTTCTTC	CASSLNPAGDLYNEQFF
TRBV10-3	-	-	TRBJ2-1	TGTGCCATCGCTCCTGTAGGGTTCAATGAGCAGTTCTTC	CAIAPVGFNEQFF
TRBV27	few	-	TRBJ2-7	TGTGCCAGCAGTTTTAACGGGGCCACCTACGAGCAGTACTTC	CASSFNGATYEQYF
TRBV7-9	-	-	TRBJ2-3	TGTGCCAGCAGCTCCCCAGCCGGACAGACAGATACGCAGTATTTT	CASSSPAGQTDTQYF
TRBV29-1	many	-	TRBJ2-5	TGCAGCGTAGGGAGGCGGGAGACCCAGTACTTC	CSVGRRETQYF
TRBV4-3	few	TRBD1	TRBJ2-3	TGCGCCAGCAGCTTCCCGCCGGGACAGAAAGGATCAGATACGCAGTATTTT	CASSFPPGQKGSDTQYF
TRBV6-2/TRBV6-3	-	TRBD2	TRBJ2-1	TGTGCCAGCAGTCCCCTAGCGGGGGGGCCCCTAGAGCAGTTCTTC	CASSPLAGGPLEQFF
TRBV4-3	-	TRBD2	TRBJ2-5	TGCGCCAGCAGCCAAGATAGGATGACTAGCGGGGGGGAAGAGACCCAGTACTTC	CASSQDRMTSGGEETQYF
TRBV2	-	-	TRBJ2-2	TGTGCCAGCAGCGGAGGGACTAACACCGGGGAGCTGTTTTTT	CASSGGTNTGELFF
TRBV5-5	-	-	TRBJ2-1	TGTGCCAGCAGCCACCAAAACAACAGGGTTGGGACCTACAATGAGCAGTTCTTC	CASSHQNNRVGTYNEQFF
TRBV28	few	-	TRBJ2-5	TGTGCCAGCAGTTCCCGCGACAGGCATCAAGAGACCCAGTACTTC	CASSSRDRHQETQYF
TRBV28	-	TRBD2	TRBJ2-5	TGTGCCAGCAGTTCATTTCATTTCCGGACTAGCGGGTTGGTACAAGAGACCCAGTACTTC	CASSSFHFRTSGLVQETQYF
TRBV7-2	-	-	TRBJ1-2	TGTGCCAGCAGCCGAACTACTAACTATAGCTACACCTTC	CASSRTTNYSYTF
TRBV29-1	-	-	TRBJ2-1	TGCAGCGTTGAACCAAGGAAGGGTAGGACCTCCAATGAGCAGTTCTTC	CSVEPRKGRTSNEQFF
TRBV4-3	few	-	TRBJ1-2	TGCGCCAGCAGCCAAGAGGCCCGTGGGGCCCGGGTATATGGCTACACCTTC	CASSQEARGARVYGYTF
TRBV20-1	-	TRBD1	TRBJ2-3	TGCAGTGCTTCCGGGACAGGGGTAACAGATACGCAGTATTTT	CSASGTGVTDTQYF
TRBV6-4	-	-	TRBJ1-2	TGTGCCAGCAGTGAAGGGCCCCGGGCTCTCGGCAACTATGGCTACACCTTC	CASSEGPRALGNYGYTF
TRBV7-2	-	TRBD2	TRBJ2-3	TGTGCCAGCAGCCAGACTAGCGGGTTGTCGGCAGATACGCAGTATTTT	CASSQTSGLSADTQYF
TRBV5-1	many	TRBD2	TRBJ2-5	TGTGCCAGCAGCGGGGGGGTCCAAGAGACCCAGTACTTC	CASSGGVQETQYF
TRBV19	-	-	TRBJ2-4	TGTGCCAGTAGTATAGACGGGCAGAGGGGGATTCAGTACTTC	CASSIDGQRGIQYF
TRBV7-2	once	-	TRBJ1-4	TGTGCCAGCAGCTTAGTAAAGACGGGTAATGAAAAACTGTTTTTT	CASSLVKTGNEKLFF
TRBV7-2	few	-	TRBJ2-5	TGTGCCAGCAGCCATTCCGGGACCCAAGAGACCCAGTACTTC	CASSHSGTQETQYF